These T cell receptor beta chains were read from a single sample in a study of shared clonotypes between healthy human individuals. Profiled with immunoSEQ multiplex PCR; TCRdb holds only in-frame clones, not every one. The repertoire holds approximately 2.5 million clones, with approximately 94% as singletons. Sequenced material: naive CD4+ T cells sorted from blood. The receptor set was obtained from a man aged 18 to 35 in good health. Both conserved end residues are part of each CDR3.

>TRBV2|TRBJ1-6
CASSPDRANSPLHF
>TRBV7-2|TRBJ1-1
CASSVRQGSEAFF
>TRBV15|TRBJ2-3
CATSRGRGWGTDTQYF
>TRBV13|TRBJ2-7
CASSPRGLAESSYEQYF
>TRBV5-1|TRBJ2-2
CASSYGGLNTGELFF
>TRBV28|TRBJ1-6
CASSSTDTSPLHF
>TRBV18|TRBJ2-1
CASSPRQGPNEQFF
>TRBV28|TRBJ2-1
CASSFPKVGQAIYNEQFF
>TRBV19|TRBJ2-1
CASNRATSGKGEQFF
>TRBV19|TRBJ1-5
CASSINGYQPQHF
>TRBV6-6|TRBJ2-1
CASSRTLQINEQFF
>TRBV6-1|TRBJ2-7
CASRTNGAPPYEQYF
>TRBV4-3|TRBJ2-7
CASSQGIGTGDRYEQYF
>TRBV10-3|TRBJ2-5
CAISESLSGERRETQYF
>TRBV9|TRBJ2-3
CASSVGSSGGGNTDTQYF
>TRBV6-5|TRBJ2-7
CASSYSGQGPYEQYF
>TRBV4-3|TRBJ1-5
CASSQGTALGPQHF
>TRBV30|TRBJ2-7
CAWSGQVTYEQYF
>TRBV7-2|TRBJ2-5
CASSLRLTVQETQYF
>TRBV11-2|TRBJ1-1
CASSLGVSVNTEAFF
>TRBV2|TRBJ2-7
CASGRGSSYEQYF
>TRBV4-1|TRBJ2-5
CASSPGTSGGAYETQYF
>TRBV4-1|TRBJ2-3
CASSHNGLPYTDTQYF
>TRBV4-2|TRBJ2-2
CASSHATRGGGPNTGELFF
>TRBV19|TRBJ2-1
CASRKQGVHNEQFF
>TRBV30|TRBJ2-3
CAWKRLPSTDTQYF
>TRBV19|TRBJ1-1
CASSISGLPNTEAFF
>TRBV7-2|TRBJ2-5
CASSLVGREGRETQYF
>TRBV7-9|TRBJ2-3
CASSSVAGGPDTQYF
>TRBV6-5|TRBJ2-7
CASKGTVTYEQYF
>TRBV9|TRBJ1-1
CASNTDMNTEAFF
>TRBV27|TRBJ2-2
CASRRQGAGTGELFF
>TRBV19|TRBJ2-7
CASSVQIAYEQYF
>TRBV6-5|TRBJ1-6
CASSYSSGSQGSPLHF
>TRBV7-2|TRBJ2-1
CASSLRGTSELSSYNEQFF
>TRBV5-1|TRBJ2-7
CASSLEGAHEQYF
>TRBV7-2|TRBJ2-3
CASSFQAGGTDTQYF
>TRBV14|TRBJ2-7
CASSQSDPGYEQYF
>TRBV6-1|TRBJ2-1
CASSEVGTLSYNEQFF
>TRBV10-3|TRBJ2-7
CATAHRDRNYEQYF
>TRBV4-1|TRBJ2-7
CASSLDFLTYEQYF
>TRBV30|TRBJ2-2
CAWSGLAGTGELFF
>TRBV13|TRBJ1-3
CASSFFQHSGNTIYF
>TRBV18|TRBJ1-6
CASSPNRDSPLHF
>TRBV9|TRBJ2-3
CASSVGLGPDTQYF
>TRBV7-4|TRBJ1-5
CASSFVSRVCKSNQPQHF
>TRBV18|TRBJ2-5
CASSPRTGGAETQYF
>TRBV11-3|TRBJ2-7
CASSTGQGVAYEQYF
>TRBV19|TRBJ2-1
CASSIDLGAGEQFF
>TRBV25-1|TRBJ2-3
CASSSQKGTQYF
>TRBV29-1|TRBJ1-4
CSVDSGGTANEKLFF
>TRBV19|TRBJ1-6
CASSGTTVSPLHF
>TRBV6-5|TRBJ1-5
CASAIRRSQPQHF
>TRBV11-3|TRBJ2-3
CASSPRASGFTDTQYF